A selection of T cell receptor beta chains follows, all from one sample in a study of T cells in Graves' hyperthyroidism and ophthalmopathy. TCRdb passed the multiplex PCR reads through MiXCR, listing each CDR3 protein once. The sample records about 640,000 distinct CDR3 sequences, less than 45% being singletons. The sequenced material came from peripheral blood or thyroid tissue (not recorded which). The receptors were gathered from an adult man with Graves' disease, either hyperthyroidism or ophthalmopathy (not recorded which). The CDR3 runs from the conserved cysteine through the conserved F or W. A D gene is named only where the DNA matches it firmly. Some rows mark clone size as missing; the rest say once, few, many or name a class of expanded clone.

size,J,D,V,DNA,CDR3
.,TRBJ2-5,TRBD2,TRBV7-2,TGTGCCAGCAGCCAAGACTACGCGGGGGAGGGGCAAGAGACCCAGTACTTC,CASSQDYAGEGQETQYF
few,TRBJ2-2,TRBD1,TRBV7-3,TGTGCCAGCAGAGGGACAGGGGATAACACCGGGGAGCTGTTTTTT,CASRGTGDNTGELFF
.,TRBJ1-2,.,TRBV3-1,TGTGCCAGCGACAACGGGGTTGGATATGGCTACACCTTC,CASDNGVGYGYTF
.,TRBJ1-3,.,TRBV29-1,TGCAGCTTACCTGACGGCTCTGGAAACACCATATATTTT,CSLPDGSGNTIYF
many,TRBJ1-2,.,TRBV20-1,TGCAGTGCTAGTCTGAGCGGGTACTATGGCTACACCTTC,CSASLSGYYGYTF
.,TRBJ2-7,TRBD1,TRBV10-2,TGCGCCAGCAGTGATGCTCCTAGGACAGGGGGCTACTACGAGCAGTACTTC,CASSDAPRTGGYYEQYF
.,TRBJ1-2,.,TRBV24-1,TGTGCCACCAGTGCTAGAGATTTTCTCCGGAGCTATGGCTACACCTTC,CATSARDFLRSYGYTF
once,TRBJ1-1,.,TRBV6-5,TGTGCCAGCAGCCGAATCCCGGGGTCTAACACTGAAGCTTTCTTT,CASSRIPGSNTEAFF
.,TRBJ1-1,TRBD1,TRBV7-2,TGTACCAGCAGCCCCCGGACAGGGAGCACTGAAGCTTTCTTT,CTSSPRTGSTEAFF
few,TRBJ1-1,.,TRBV7-2,TGTGCCAGCAGCCAGAGTGGCTACGACACTGAAGCTTTCTTT,CASSQSGYDTEAFF
few,TRBJ1-2,TRBD1,TRBV6-5,TGTGCCAGCAGGGACAGGGGTCAAAACTATGGCTACACCTTC,CASRDRGQNYGYTF
.,TRBJ1-2,.,TRBV7-9,TGTGCCAGCAGCTTAGTGGGACCTGGCTACACCTTC,CASSLVGPGYTF
.,TRBJ1-5,.,TRBV24-1,TGTGCCTCCCAGGACGGAGGCAATCAGCCCCAGCATTTT,CASQDGGNQPQHF
many,TRBJ2-2,.,TRBV24-1,TGTGCCACCAGTGATTTTGCGAACACCGGGGAGCTGTTTTTT,CATSDFANTGELFF
many,TRBJ1-1,.,TRBV5-1,TGTGCCAGCAGCCCTTTAGGGACTGAAGCTTTCTTT,CASSPLGTEAFF
.,TRBJ1-4,.,TRBV6-1,TGTGCCAGCAGTGAAGTCCGGCAGGCCCAAGTGGCTAATGAAAAACTGTTTTTT,CASSEVRQAQVANEKLFF
.,TRBJ1-3,.,TRBV7-2,TGTGCCAGCAGGGGGGAGCCAAACTCTGGAAACACCATATATTTT,CASRGEPNSGNTIYF
many,TRBJ1-2,TRBD1,TRBV10-3,TGTGCCATCAGTGCATCAGGGGACAGAGATGGCTACACCTTC,CAISASGDRDGYTF
.,TRBJ2-2,.,TRBV7-3,TGTGCCAGCAGCTTAGAGCGCATCGTTTTGGGGGAGCTGTTTTTT,CASSLERIVLGELFF
.,TRBJ2-2,.,TRBV7-3,TGTGCCAGCAGCCTCCCAGGGTCCGGGGAGCTGTTTTTT,CASSLPGSGELFF
.,TRBJ1-2,.,TRBV14,TGTGCCAGCAGCCCCGGGAGCCGGCCCTATGGCTACACCTTC,CASSPGSRPYGYTF
.,TRBJ1-2,.,TRBV6-6,TGTGCCAGCAGTGAAGGGAACAGCTATGGCTACACCTTC,CASSEGNSYGYTF
few,TRBJ1-2,.,TRBV2,TGTGCCAGCAGTGAAGCCGGGGCCTATGGCTACACCTTC,CASSEAGAYGYTF
.,TRBJ1-5,TRBD1,TRBV5-5,TGCGCCAGCAGCCAGTCCGGGACAGGGATCAATCAGCCCCAGCATTTT,CASSQSGTGINQPQHF
.,TRBJ2-1,TRBD2,TRBV12-3/TRBV12-4,TGTGCCAGCAGTTTGACTAGCGGGAGCCATGAGCAGTTCTTC,CASSLTSGSHEQFF
.,TRBJ2-5,.,TRBV12-3/TRBV12-4,TGTGCCAGCAGTTTAGCGGGCAGTAATCAGCCCCAGTACTTC,CASSLAGSNQPQYF